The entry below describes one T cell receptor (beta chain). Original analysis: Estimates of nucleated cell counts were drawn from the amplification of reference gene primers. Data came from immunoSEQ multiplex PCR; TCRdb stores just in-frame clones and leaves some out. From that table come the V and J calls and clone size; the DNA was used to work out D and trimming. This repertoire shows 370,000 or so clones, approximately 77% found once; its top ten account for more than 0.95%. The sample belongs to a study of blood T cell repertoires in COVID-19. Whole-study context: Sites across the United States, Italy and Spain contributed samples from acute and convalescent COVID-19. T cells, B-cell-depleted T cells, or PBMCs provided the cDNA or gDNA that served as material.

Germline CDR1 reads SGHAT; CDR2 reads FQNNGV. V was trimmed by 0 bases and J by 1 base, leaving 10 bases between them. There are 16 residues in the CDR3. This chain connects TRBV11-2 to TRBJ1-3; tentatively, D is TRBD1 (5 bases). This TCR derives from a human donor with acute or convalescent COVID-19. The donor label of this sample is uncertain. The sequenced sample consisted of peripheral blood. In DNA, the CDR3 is TGTGCCAGCAGCTTAGATGTCGCAGGGTCTGGAAACACCATATATTTT. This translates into CASSLDVAGSGNTIYF.